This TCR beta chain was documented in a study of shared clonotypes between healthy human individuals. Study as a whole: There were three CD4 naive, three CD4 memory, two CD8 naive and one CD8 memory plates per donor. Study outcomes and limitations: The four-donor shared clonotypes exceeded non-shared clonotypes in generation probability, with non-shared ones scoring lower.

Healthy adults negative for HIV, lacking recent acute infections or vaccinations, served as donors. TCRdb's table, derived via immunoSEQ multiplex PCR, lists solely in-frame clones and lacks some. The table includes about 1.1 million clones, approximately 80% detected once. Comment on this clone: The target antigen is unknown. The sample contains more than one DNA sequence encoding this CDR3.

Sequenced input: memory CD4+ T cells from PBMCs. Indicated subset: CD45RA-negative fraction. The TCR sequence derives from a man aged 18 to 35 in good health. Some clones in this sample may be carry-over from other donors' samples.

CDR3 in DNA: TGTGCCAGCAGCCTAAACTACGAGCAGTACTTC. Translation gives CASSLNYEQYF. V is TRBV7-2 and J is TRBJ2-7; D call uncertain. Germline lookup yields CDR1 SGHTA and CDR2 FQGNSA. V was clipped by 5 bases and J by 3 bases, with 5 bases between them. This CDR3 region has 11 residues.